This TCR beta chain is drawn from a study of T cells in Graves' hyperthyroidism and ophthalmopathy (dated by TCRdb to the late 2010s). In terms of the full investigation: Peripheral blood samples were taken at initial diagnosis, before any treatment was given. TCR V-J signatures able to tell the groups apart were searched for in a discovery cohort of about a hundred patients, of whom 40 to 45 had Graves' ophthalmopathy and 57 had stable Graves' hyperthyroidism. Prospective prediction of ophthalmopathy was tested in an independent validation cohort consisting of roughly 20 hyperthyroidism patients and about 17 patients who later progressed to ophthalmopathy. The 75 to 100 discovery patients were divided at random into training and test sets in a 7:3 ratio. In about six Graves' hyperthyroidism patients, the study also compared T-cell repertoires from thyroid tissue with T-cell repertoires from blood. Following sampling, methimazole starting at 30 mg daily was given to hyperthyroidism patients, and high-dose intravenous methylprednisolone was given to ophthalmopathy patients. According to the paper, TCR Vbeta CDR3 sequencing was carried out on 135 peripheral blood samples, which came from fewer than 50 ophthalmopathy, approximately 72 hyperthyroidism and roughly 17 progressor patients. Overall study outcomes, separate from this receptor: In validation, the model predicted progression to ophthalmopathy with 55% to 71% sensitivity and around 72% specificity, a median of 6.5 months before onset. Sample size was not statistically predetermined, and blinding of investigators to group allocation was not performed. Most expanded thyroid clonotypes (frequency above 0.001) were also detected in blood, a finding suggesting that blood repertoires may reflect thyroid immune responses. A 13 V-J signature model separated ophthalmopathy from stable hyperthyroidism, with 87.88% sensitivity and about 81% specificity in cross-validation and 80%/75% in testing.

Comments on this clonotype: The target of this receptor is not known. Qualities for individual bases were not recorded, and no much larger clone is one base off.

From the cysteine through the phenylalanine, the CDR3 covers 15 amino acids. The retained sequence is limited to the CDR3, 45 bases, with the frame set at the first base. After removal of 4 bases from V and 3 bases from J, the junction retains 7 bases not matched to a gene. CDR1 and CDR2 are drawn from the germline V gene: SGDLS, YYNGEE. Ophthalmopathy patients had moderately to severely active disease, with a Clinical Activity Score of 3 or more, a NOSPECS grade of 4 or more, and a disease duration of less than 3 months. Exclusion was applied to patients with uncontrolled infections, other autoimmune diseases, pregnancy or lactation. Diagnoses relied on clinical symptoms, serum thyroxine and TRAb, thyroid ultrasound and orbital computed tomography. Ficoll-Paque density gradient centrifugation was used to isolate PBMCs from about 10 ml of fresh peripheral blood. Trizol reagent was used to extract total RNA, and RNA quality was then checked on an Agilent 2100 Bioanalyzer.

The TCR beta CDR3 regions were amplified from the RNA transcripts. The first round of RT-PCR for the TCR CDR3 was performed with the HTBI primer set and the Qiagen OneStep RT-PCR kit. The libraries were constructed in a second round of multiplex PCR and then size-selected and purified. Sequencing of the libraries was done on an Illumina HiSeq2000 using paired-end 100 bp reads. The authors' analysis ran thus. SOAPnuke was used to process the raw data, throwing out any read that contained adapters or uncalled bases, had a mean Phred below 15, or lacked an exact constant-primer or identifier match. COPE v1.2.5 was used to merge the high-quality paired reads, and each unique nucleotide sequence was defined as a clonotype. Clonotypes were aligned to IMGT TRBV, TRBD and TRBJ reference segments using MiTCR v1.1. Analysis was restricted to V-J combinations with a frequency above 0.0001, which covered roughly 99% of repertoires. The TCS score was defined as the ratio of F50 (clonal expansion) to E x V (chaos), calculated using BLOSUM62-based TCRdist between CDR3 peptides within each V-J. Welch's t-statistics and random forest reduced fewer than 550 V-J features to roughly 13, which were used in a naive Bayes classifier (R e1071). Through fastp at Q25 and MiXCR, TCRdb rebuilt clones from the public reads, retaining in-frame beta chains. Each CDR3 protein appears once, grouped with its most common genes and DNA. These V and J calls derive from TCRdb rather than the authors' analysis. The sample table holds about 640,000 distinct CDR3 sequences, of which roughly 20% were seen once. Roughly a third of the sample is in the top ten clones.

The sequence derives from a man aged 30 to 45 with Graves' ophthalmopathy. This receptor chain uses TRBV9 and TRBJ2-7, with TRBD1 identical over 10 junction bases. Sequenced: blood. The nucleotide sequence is TGTGCCAGCAGCTTACGACGGACAGGGGGCTACGAGCAGTACTTC. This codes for CASSLRRTGGYEQYF.